What follows is one T cell receptor (beta chain) and its context. The antigen is unknown. CDR1 MDHEN and CDR2 SYDVKM come from the germline V gene. There are 14 residues in the CDR3. With V trimmed by 2 bases and J by 4 bases, 3 bases remained unmatched. Sequencing sought depths of 1 in 200,000 to 1 in 1 million T cells. Using immunoSEQ multiplex PCR, the repertoire was profiled, and TCRdb retains in-frame clones only, with some absent. Of about 130,000 clones in the sample, roughly 83% are singletons; the top ten hold about 13%. This sample was included in a study of cytotoxic CD8 clonotypes in ibrutinib-treated CLL. Study-wide context: Response samples were taken after a median of approximately 11 months on treatment, range 6 to 36. Regarding the study as a whole: Patients had baseline clonality above age-matched healthy donors, and this clonality moved with circulating CD8+ T-cell counts. Timing of sampling differed between sustained-remission and progressing patients.

This TCR was sampled from a human donor with chronic lymphocytic leukemia. The chain joins TRBV28 to TRBJ2-5; 8 nucleotides line up with TRBD1. The starting material was PBMCs, obtained after 12 months of ibrutinib treatment. In nucleotides, the CDR3 is TGTGCCAGCAGTTTAATACAGGGGGGAGAGACCCAGTACTTC. This translates into CASSLIQGGETQYF.